The 3 T cell receptor beta chains listed next were all sequenced from one sample in a study of response to subunit inactivated influenza vaccine. TCRdb fed the RT-PCR reads into MiXCR, producing one record per CDR3 protein. The table includes about 800,000 distinct CDR3 sequences, 21% detected once. This specimen consisted of PBMCs from blood, obtained 5 to 6 days after vaccination. The receptors originated from a man in his fifties who received an inactivated influenza vaccine.

This sequence joins TRBV6-2 or TRBV6-3 and TRBJ2-4; D gene uncertain. Trimming pared 4 bases from V and 0 bases from J, leaving 10 bases between. There are 15 residues in the CDR3. Germline V CDR1 and CDR2: MNHEY, SVGEGT. CDR3 coding DNA: TGTGCCAGCAGTTTGCCGGGTTCAGCCAAAAACATTCAGTACTTC. Residues: CASSLPGSAKNIQYF.

V gene TRBV11-2 combines with J gene TRBJ2-3; 8 bases are a match to TRBD2. The CDR3 consists of 16 residues. J lost 0 bases, V lost 5 bases, and 7 bases had no gene match. Germline V CDR1 and CDR2: SGHAT, FQNNGV. The CDR3 spells CASSPVSGASTDTQYF. CDR3 bases: TGTGCCAGCAGCCCGGTTAGCGGGGCTAGCACAGATACGCAGTATTTT.

This clonotype appeared a few times. The chain joins TRBV5-1 to TRBJ2-2; no reliable D call. In germline, CDR1 is SGHRS, CDR2 YFSETQ. The CDR3 covers 15 residues. V gave up 0 bases and J gave up 6 bases, with 12 bases separating them. CDR3 bases: TGCGCCAGCAGCTTGGGGGCCCGACGTCCCGGGGAGCTGTTTTTT. It encodes CASSLGARRPGELFF.